These 26 T cell receptor beta chains were all obtained from the same sample, sequenced in a study of technical replicates of blood from several donors. Assay: immunoSEQ multiplex PCR; the TCRdb copy retains only in-frame clones and omits some. The table has around 67,000 clones, 80% to 95% seen once. What was sequenced was T cells isolated from PBMCs. The receptors were gathered from a human donor in good health.

This chain connects TRBV7-3 to TRBJ2-5, with D tentatively TRBD1 (5 bases). V lost 4 bases and J 7 bases, leaving 13 bases between the germline ends. This CDR3 contains 13 residues. Germline V gene sequence: CDR1 SGHTA, CDR2 FQGTGA. CDR3 coding DNA: TGTGCCAGCAGCTGGTCCAGGGATGGGACCCAGTACTTC. Protein product: CASSWSRDGTQYF.

The V gene is TRBV28, the J gene TRBJ2-7; 9 positions agree with TRBD2. The CDR3 is 15 residues long. V was pared by 6 bases and J by 0 bases, with 6 bases of the junction left unmatched. Looked up from germline, CDR1 is MDHEN and CDR2 is SYDVKM. CDR3 amino acids: CASRDEREASYEQYF. In DNA, the CDR3 is TGTGCCAGCAGGGACGAGCGGGAGGCCTCCTACGAGCAGTACTTC.

This clone was counted a few times. CDR3 loop: CSGWTGGNTEAFF. The CDR3, as DNA: TGCAGCGGATGGACAGGGGGGAACACTGAAGCTTTCTTT. The chain couples TRBV29-1 to TRBJ1-1, with 10 positions matching TRBD1. Trimming removed 7 bases from V and 1 base from J; junction bases left unmatched: 3. The CDR3 totals 13 residues. Germline assignment: CDR1 SQVTM and CDR2 ANQGSEA.

V gene TRBV28 combines with J gene TRBJ1-2, with D possibly being TRBD1 (6 bases). This CDR3 contains 16 residues. CDR1 and CDR2 from the germline V gene are MDHEN and SYDVKM. Trimming took 3 bases from V and 3 from J, leaving 17 bases between them. The CDR3 DNA reads as TGTGCCAGCAGTTTGGACAGTACTCCTATATACTATGGCTACACCTTC. This codes for CASSLDSTPIYYGYTF.

The chain recombines TRBV7-9 with TRBJ2-1; 9 bases are a match to TRBD2. Germline assignment: CDR1 SEHNR and CDR2 FQNEAQ (reference sequence). V shed 6 bases, J shed 0 bases, and the junction held 3 bases outside the gene matches. The CDR3 has 15 amino acids. The CDR3 reads CASSISGSSYNEQFF. The CDR3, as DNA: TGTGCCAGCAGTATTAGCGGGAGCTCCTACAATGAGCAGTTCTTC.

The chain recombines TRBV9 with TRBJ2-1; unclear D gene. The V and J ends lost 0 bases and 5 bases respectively, with 6 bases between them. Germline V CDR1 and CDR2: SGDLS, YYNGEE. CDR3 length: 13 residues. The CDR3: CASSVVADNEQFF. The CDR3 DNA is TGTGCCAGCAGCGTAGTGGCCGACAATGAGCAGTTCTTC.

The V gene is TRBV18, the J gene TRBJ1-5; D may be TRBD1 (5 bases). This CDR3 has 14 amino acids. The ends were cut back, 3 bases at V and 8 bases at J, with 14 bases in the middle. In germline, CDR1 is KGHSH, CDR2 LQKENI. The CDR3 region has the DNA TGTGCCAGCTCACCCGGAGACAGCAGGGAGCCCCAGCATTTT. It codes for CASSPGDSREPQHF.

This chain uses TRBV7-9 with TRBJ2-2; D gene unclear. The germline V and J ends were trimmed by 2 bases and 7 bases, with 8 bases remaining between them. Germline V gene sequence: CDR1 SEHNR, CDR2 FQNEAQ (reference sequence). There are 13 residues in the CDR3. The CDR3 sequence: CASSLNSHGELFF. The CDR3 nucleotides read TGTGCCAGCAGCTTAAACTCCCACGGGGAGCTGTTTTTT. Combining the CDR3 with reference TRBV7-9 and TRBJ2-2 gives the whole variable domain DTGVSQNPRHKITKRGQNVTFRCDPISEHNRLYWYRQTLGQGPEFLTYFQNEAQLEKSRLLSDRFSAERPKGSFSTLEIQRTEQGDSAMYLCASSLNSHGELFFGEGSRLTVL.

The chain combines TRBV7-3 with TRBJ1-1; D perhaps matches TRBD1 (6 bases). Germline V gives CDR1 SGHTA, CDR2 FQGTGA. V was pared by 5 bases and J by 4 bases, with 14 bases between. The CDR3 has 14 amino acids. In nucleotides, the CDR3 is TGTGCCAGCAGCCCATACAGGGAAGTCACTGAAGCTTTCTTT. Translated, it gives CASSPYREVTEAFF. Variable domain in full (rest from reference TRBV7-3 and TRBJ1-1): GAGVSQTPSNKVTEKGKYVELRCDPISGHTALYWYRQSLGQGPEFLIYFQGTGAADDSGLPNDRFFAVRPEGSVSTLKIQRTERGDSAVYLCASSPYREVTEAFFGQGTRLTVV.

The chain recombines TRBV1 with TRBJ2-1; the D call TRBD2 from the table was never checked on the DNA. TRBV1 has pseudogene status. The CDR3 loop spans 16 amino acids. This CDR3 reads CTSSQDKKRENYEQFF. The CDR3 coding sequence is TGCACCAGCAGCCAAGATAAAAAGCGGGAGAACTATGAGCAGTTCTTC.

The table lists this clone with a count of one. The V call is TRBV9, the J call TRBJ2-1; 10 bases match TRBD2. CDR1 and CDR2 (germline): SGDLS, YYNGEE. V lost 0 bases, J lost 6 bases, and 9 bases stayed unmatched. This CDR3 region has 17 residues. CDR3: CASSVGVGLAGANEQFF. CDR3 nucleotide sequence: TGTGCCAGCAGCGTAGGGGTGGGGCTAGCGGGGGCCAATGAGCAGTTCTTC.

The chain links TRBV5-5 to TRBJ2-1, with TRBD1 matching over 7 bases. The germline V gene encodes CDR1 SGHKS and CDR2 YYEKEE (reference sequence). The CDR3 is 16 residues long. V trimming: 9 bases; J trimming: 8 bases; junction bases outside the gene matches: 20. In DNA, the CDR3 is TGTGCCACCTTAAGGGACCCGGGACAGATTGTCCATGAGCAGTTCTTC. This codes for CATLRDPGQIVHEQFF.

The chain employs TRBV27 and TRBJ2-7; 7 bases fit TRBD1. The CDR3 sequence is 14 residues long. Germline V gene lookup returns CDR1 MNHEY and CDR2 SMNVEV (reference sequence). With 4 bases clipped from V and 6 bases from J, the junction kept 9 bases outside the gene matches. The CDR3 nucleotides read TGTGCCAGCAGTTCCGAACGGGACAGAATCGAGCAGTACTTC. Translated: CASSSERDRIEQYF.

The gene calls are TRBV4-1 and TRBJ2-7; 7 bases agree with TRBD2. CDR1 and CDR2 (germline): MGHRA, YSYEKL. The J segment lost 5 bases and the V segment lost 1 base, leaving 8 bases of the junction unmatched. The CDR3 covers 15 residues. The CDR3 DNA sequence: TGCGCCAGCAGCCAAGCTCCCAGCGGGGTCAACGAGCAGTACTTC. It specifies CASSQAPSGVNEQYF.

The chain employs TRBV4-1 and TRBJ2-6; 12 bases map to TRBD1. V dropped 1 base and J dropped 0; count of bases not matched to a gene: 4. The germline CDR1 and CDR2 sequences are MGHRA and YSYEKL. The CDR3 length is 19 residues. The CDR3: CASSQGPGQGASGANVLTF. CDR3 sequence (DNA): TGCGCCAGCAGCCAAGGACCGGGACAGGGGGCCTCTGGGGCCAACGTCCTGACTTTC.

The chain uses TRBV14 and TRBJ1-3; D not certain. The CDR3 contains 11 residues. From germline, CDR1 is SGHDN and CDR2 FVKESK. The V end was cut by 1 base, the J end by 13 bases, with 8 bases between. CDR3 loop: CASSQAIPIYF. The DNA of the CDR3 is TGTGCCAGCAGCCAAGCCATCCCAATATATTTT.

V usage is TRBV9 and J usage is TRBJ1-1; 8 nucleotides match TRBD1. There are 15 residues in the CDR3. Germline values: CDR1 SGDLS, CDR2 YYNGEE. The junction had 8 bases not matched to a gene; V was cut back by 4 bases and J by 3 bases. The CDR3 reads CASSLQDRADTEAFF. DNA of the CDR3: TGTGCCAGCAGCCTCCAGGACAGGGCTGACACTGAAGCTTTCTTT.

V and J are TRBV7-9 and TRBJ2-2, with D perhaps matching TRBD1 (5 bases). This CDR3 spans 13 amino acids. Trimming left V 2 bases short and J 5 bases short, with 6 bases between. CDR1 and CDR2 (germline): SEHNR, FQNEAQ (reference sequence). The CDR3 bases are TGTGCCAGCAGCTTAAAGGGGACCGGGGAGCTGTTTTTT. It yields the protein CASSLKGTGELFF.

The chain employs TRBV7-2 and TRBJ2-7, with TRBD1 as a possible D gene (5 bases). The germline V gene has CDR1 SGHTA and CDR2 FQGNSA. Trimming shortened V by 4 bases and J by 6 bases, and 10 bases separated the two germline ends. CDR3 length: 12 residues. The CDR3 reads CASSSPGFEQYF. For the CDR3, the DNA is TGTGCCAGCAGCTCACCAGGGTTCGAGCAGTACTTC. The variable domain in full, with the rest retrieved from reference TRBV7-2 and TRBJ2-7, is GAGVSQSPSNKVTEKGKDVELRCDPISGHTALYWYRQSLGQGLEFLIYFQGNSAPDKSGLPSDRFSAERTGGSVSTLTIQRTQQEDSAVYLCASSSPGFEQYFGPGTRLTVT.

The chain carries TRBV9 and TRBJ2-7; D is possibly TRBD2 (6 bases). The CDR3 has 15 amino acids. Germline V gene data show CDR1 as SGDLS and CDR2 as YYNGEE. V lost 0 bases and J lost 4, with 14 bases in between. Written as DNA, the CDR3 is TGTGCCAGCAGCGTAGCTCCGGGAGCTTATTACGAGCAGTACTTC. Translated, it gives CASSVAPGAYYEQYF.

The rearrangement links TRBV27 to TRBJ2-4; a possible D gene is TRBD2 (5 bases). This CDR3 region has 11 residues. Trimming left V 7 bases short and J 8 bases short, with 9 bases between. Looked up from germline, CDR1 is MNHEY and CDR2 is SMNVEV (reference sequence). CDR3 protein: CASTLADIQYF. For the CDR3, the DNA is TGTGCCAGCACCCTAGCTGACATTCAGTACTTC.

The chain uses TRBV5-4 and TRBJ2-5; TRBD2 is a possible D gene (6 bases). Germline CDR1 and CDR2: SGHNT and YYREEE (reference sequence). The ends were cut back, 4 bases at V and 5 bases at J, with 21 bases in the middle. This CDR3 has 16 residues. CDR3 bases: TGTGCCAGCAGCCCGGTGGGGGGATATCGTCTGGAGACCCAGTACTTC. Translation: CASSPVGGYRLETQYF.

The gene calls are TRBV6-1 and TRBJ2-1; D might be TRBD1 (7 bases). CDR1 and CDR2 (germline): MNHNS, SASEGT. V lost 9 bases, J lost 7 bases, and 19 bases lay in between. The CDR3 is 14 amino acids. CDR3 DNA: TGTGCCAGTCGTCAGGGGGGTGGATCAAATGAGCAGTTCTTC. This gives the protein CASRQGGGSNEQFF.

This clone was detected a few times. The rearrangement joins TRBV7-9 to TRBJ1-1; D is possibly TRBD1 (6 bases). Trimming removed 2 bases at V and 5 bases at J, with 12 bases between. CDR1 and CDR2 from the germline V gene are SEHNR and FQNEAQ (reference sequence). The CDR3 is 14 amino acids. CDR3 DNA: TGTGCCAGCAGCTTATCACAGGGCGAAACTGAAGCTTTCTTT. As protein: CASSLSQGETEAFF.

This chain links TRBV30 with TRBJ2-7, with 7 bases matching TRBD2. The CDR3 runs 12 residues. Looked up from germline, CDR1 is GTSNPN and CDR2 is SVGIG (reference sequence). V dropped 1 base and J dropped 6; count of bases not matched to a gene: 3. In DNA form, the CDR3 reads TGTGCCTGGAGTGGGGGGGGTGGCGAGCAGTACTTC. Amino acids: CAWSGGGGEQYF. Drawing the rest from reference TRBV30 and TRBJ2-7, the complete variable domain is SQTIHQWPATLVQPVGSPLSLECTVEGTSNPNLYWYRQAAGRGLQLLFYSVGIGQISSEVPQNLSASRPQDRQFILSSKKLLLSDSGFYLCAWSGGGGEQYFGPGTRLTVT.

The chain links TRBV5-1 to TRBJ2-7; D possibly corresponds to TRBD1 (8 bases). CDR1 SGHRS and CDR2 YFSETQ come from the germline V gene. The CDR3 spans 16 residues. Deletions cut 4 bases from V and 3 bases from J, with 20 bases between. CDR3 protein: CASSLMGGTGLYEQYF. CDR3 sequence (DNA): TGCGCCAGCAGCCTGATGGGAGGGACAGGTCTCTACGAGCAGTACTTC.